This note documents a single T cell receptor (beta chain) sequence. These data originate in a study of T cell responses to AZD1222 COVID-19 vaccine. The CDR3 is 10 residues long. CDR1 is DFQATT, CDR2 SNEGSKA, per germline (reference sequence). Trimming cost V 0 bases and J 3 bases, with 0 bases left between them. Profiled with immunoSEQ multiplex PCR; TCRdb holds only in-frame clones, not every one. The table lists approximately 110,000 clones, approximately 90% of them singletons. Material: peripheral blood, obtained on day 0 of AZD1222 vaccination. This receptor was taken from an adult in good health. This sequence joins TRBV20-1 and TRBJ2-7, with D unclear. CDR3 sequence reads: CSARDYEQYF. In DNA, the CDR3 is TGCAGTGCTAGAGACTACGAGCAGTACTTC.